The entry below describes one T cell receptor (beta chain). Seattle cases were enrolled at active infection and followed longitudinally. V lost 4 bases to trimming and J lost 0 bases, with 7 bases between them. This CDR3 is built from 14 residues. The germline CDR1 and CDR2 sequences are LGHDT and YNNKEL (reference sequence). In the original processing: For nucleated cells, counts were estimated from reference gene primer amplification. Clones were read by immunoSEQ multiplex PCR, and TCRdb kept only the in-frame ones, dropping some. That table gives V, J and clone size, and the DNA gave D and trimming. The data show some 200,000 clones, 82% seen once. This record comes from a study of blood T cell repertoires in COVID-19. Turning to the study itself: Acute-phase and convalescent COVID-19 samples originated in the United States, Italy and Spain. PBMCs, B-cell-depleted T cells, or T cells were the source of the cDNA or gDNA that made up the material.

The material sequenced was peripheral blood. The sequence derives from a woman aged 70-85 years with COVID-19, enrolled during active disease. J is TRBJ1-5 and V is TRBV3-1 (or the pseudogene TRBV3-2), with D unresolved. As DNA, the CDR3 is TGTGCCAGCAGCCCACAATATAGCAATCAGCCCCAGCATTTT. Translated, it gives CASSPQYSNQPQHF.